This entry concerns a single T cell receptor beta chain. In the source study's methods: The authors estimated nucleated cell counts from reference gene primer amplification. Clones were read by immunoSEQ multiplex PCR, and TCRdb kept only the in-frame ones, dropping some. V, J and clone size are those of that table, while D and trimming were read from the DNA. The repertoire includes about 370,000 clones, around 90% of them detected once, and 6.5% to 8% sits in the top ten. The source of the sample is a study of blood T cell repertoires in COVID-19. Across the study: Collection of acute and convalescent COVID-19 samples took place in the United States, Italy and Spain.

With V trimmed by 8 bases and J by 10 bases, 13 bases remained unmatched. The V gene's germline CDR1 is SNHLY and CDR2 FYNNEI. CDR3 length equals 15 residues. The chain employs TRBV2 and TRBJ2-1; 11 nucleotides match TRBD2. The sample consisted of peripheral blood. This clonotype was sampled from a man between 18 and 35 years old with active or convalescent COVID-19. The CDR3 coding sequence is TGTGCCAGCTCCATAAGGACTAGCGGGTTTGGAGAGCAGTTCTTC. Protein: CASSIRTSGFGEQFF.